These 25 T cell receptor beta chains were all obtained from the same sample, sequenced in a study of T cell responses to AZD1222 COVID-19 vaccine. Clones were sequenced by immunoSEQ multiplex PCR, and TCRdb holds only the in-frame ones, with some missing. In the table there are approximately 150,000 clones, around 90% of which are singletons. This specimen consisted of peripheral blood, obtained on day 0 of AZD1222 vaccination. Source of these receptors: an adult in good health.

The CDR3 coding sequence is TGTGCCAGCAGTTTGTCAGGGCCAGGAGGCTACACCTTC. It is translated as CASSLSGPGGYTF. This chain connects TRBV28 to TRBJ1-2; tentatively, D is TRBD1 (5 bases). V was shortened by 3 bases and J by 8 bases, with 13 bases between the two germline ends. CDR1 and CDR2 from the germline V gene are MDHEN and SYDVKM. The CDR3 is 13 amino acids.

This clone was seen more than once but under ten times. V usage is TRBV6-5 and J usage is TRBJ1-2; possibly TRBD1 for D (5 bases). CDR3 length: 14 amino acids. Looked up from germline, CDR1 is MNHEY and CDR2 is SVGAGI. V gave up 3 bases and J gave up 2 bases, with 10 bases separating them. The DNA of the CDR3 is TGTGCCAGCAGTTATAGGGGACCCAACTATGGCTACACCTTC. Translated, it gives CASSYRGPNYGYTF.

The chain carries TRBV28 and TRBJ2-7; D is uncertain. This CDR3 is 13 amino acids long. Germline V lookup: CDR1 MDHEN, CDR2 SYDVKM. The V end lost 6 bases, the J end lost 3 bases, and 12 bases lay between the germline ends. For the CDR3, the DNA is TGTGCCAGCAGCCTCAAACCACACTACGAGCAGTACTTC. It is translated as CASSLKPHYEQYF.

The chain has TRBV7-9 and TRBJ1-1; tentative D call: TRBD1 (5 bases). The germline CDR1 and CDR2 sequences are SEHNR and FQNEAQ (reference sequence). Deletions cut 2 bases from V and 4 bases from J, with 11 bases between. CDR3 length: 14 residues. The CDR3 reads CASSLSGGFTEAFF. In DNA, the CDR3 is TGTGCCAGCAGCTTATCTGGGGGGTTCACTGAAGCTTTCTTT.

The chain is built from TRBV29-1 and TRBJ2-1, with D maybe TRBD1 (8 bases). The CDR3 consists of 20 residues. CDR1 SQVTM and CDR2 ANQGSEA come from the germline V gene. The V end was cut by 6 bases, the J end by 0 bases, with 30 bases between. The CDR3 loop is CSVDQQGGKVAGGSYNEQFF. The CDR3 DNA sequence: TGCAGCGTCGACCAACAGGGGGGTAAGGTAGCGGGCGGCTCCTACAATGAGCAGTTCTTC.

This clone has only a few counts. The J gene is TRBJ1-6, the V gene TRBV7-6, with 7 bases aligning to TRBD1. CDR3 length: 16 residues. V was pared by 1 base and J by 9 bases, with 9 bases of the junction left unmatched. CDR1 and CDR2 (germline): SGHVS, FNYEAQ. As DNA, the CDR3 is TGTGCCAGCAGCTTAGGGGCGGGACAGTATCTTTCACCCCTCCACTTT. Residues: CASSLGAGQYLSPLHF.

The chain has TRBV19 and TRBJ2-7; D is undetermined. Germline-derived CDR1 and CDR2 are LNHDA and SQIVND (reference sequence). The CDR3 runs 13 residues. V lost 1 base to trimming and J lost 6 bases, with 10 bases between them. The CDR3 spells CASSIVERSEQYF. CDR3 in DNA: TGTGCCAGTAGTATAGTTGAGCGCTCCGAGCAGTACTTC.

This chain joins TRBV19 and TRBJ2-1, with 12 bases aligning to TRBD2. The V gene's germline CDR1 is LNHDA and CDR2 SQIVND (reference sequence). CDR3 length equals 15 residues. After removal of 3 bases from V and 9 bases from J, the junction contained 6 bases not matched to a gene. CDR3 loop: CASSIRLAGDGEQFF. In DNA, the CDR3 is TGTGCCAGTAGTATTAGACTAGCGGGAGACGGTGAGCAGTTCTTC.

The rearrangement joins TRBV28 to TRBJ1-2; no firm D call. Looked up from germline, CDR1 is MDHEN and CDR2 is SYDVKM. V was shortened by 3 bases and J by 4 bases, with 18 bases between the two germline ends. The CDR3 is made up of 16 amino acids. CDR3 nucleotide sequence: TGTGCCAGCAGTTTGGTTCTACGCGGCGGGGTCTATGGCTACACCTTC. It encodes CASSLVLRGGVYGYTF.

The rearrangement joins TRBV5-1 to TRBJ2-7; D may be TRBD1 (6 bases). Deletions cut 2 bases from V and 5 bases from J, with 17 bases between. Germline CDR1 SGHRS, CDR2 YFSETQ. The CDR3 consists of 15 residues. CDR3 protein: CASSLTGLRIHEQYF. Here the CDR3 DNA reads TGCGCCAGCAGCTTAACAGGGCTCAGAATCCACGAGCAGTACTTC.

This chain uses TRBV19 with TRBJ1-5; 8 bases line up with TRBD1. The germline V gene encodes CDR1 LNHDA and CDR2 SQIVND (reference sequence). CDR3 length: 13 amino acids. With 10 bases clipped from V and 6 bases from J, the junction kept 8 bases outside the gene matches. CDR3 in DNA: TGTGCCATATCGACAGGGGTGGGTCAGCCCCAGCATTTT. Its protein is CAISTGVGQPQHF.

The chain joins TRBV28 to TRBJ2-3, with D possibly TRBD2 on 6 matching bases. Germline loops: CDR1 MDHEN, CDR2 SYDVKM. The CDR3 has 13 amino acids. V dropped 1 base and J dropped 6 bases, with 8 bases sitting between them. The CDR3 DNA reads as TGTGCCAGCAGTTTATTTGGGGGGGATACGCAGTATTTT. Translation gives CASSLFGGDTQYF.

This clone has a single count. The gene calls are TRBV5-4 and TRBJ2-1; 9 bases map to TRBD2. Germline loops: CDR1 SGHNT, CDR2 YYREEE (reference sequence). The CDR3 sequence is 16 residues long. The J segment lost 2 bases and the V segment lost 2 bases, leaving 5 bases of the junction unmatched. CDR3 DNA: TGTGCCAGCAGCTTAATGACTAGCGGCACCTACAATGAGCAGTTCTTC. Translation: CASSLMTSGTYNEQFF. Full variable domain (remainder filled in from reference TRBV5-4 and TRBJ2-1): ETGVTQSPTHLIKTRGQQVTLRCSSQSGHNTVSWYQQALGQGPQFIFQYYREEENGRGNFPPRFSGLQFPNYSSELNVNALELDDSALYLCASSLMTSGTYNEQFFGPGTRLTVL.

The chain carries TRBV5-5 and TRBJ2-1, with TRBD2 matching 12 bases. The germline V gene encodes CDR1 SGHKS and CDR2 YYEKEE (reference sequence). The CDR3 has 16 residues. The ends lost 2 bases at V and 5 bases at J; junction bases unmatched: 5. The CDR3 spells CASSFLTSGSNNEQFF. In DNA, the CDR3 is TGTGCCAGCAGCTTTTTGACTAGCGGGAGCAACAATGAGCAGTTCTTC.

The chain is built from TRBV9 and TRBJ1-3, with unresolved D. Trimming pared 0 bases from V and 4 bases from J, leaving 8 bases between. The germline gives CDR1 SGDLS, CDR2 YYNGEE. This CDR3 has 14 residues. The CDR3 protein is CASSVAGSGNTIYF. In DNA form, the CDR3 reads TGTGCCAGCAGCGTAGCTGGGTCAGGAAACACCATATATTTT.

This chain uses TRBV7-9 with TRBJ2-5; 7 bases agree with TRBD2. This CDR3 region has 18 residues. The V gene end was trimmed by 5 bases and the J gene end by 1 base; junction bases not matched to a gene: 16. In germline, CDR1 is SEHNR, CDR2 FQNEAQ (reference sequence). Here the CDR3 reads CASSALETKRGFQETQYF. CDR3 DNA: TGTGCCAGCAGCGCCCTCGAAACAAAGCGGGGCTTCCAAGAGACCCAGTACTTC.

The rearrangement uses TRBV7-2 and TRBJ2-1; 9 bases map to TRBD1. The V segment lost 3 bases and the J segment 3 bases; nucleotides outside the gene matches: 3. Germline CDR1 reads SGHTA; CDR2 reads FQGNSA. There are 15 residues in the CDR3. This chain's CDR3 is CASSFWDRVYNEQFF. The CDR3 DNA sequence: TGTGCCAGCAGCTTTTGGGACAGGGTCTACAATGAGCAGTTCTTC.

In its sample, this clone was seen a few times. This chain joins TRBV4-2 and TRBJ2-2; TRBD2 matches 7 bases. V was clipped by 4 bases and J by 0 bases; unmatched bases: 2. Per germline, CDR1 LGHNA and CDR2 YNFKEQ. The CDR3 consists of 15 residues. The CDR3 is CASSPSGANTGELFF. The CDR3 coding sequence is TGTGCCAGCAGCCCTAGCGGAGCGAACACCGGGGAGCTGTTTTTT.

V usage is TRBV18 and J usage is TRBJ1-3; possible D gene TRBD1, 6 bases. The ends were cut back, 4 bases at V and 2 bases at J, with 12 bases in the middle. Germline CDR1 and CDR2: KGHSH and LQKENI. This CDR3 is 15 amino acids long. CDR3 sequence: CASSLIGGTGNTIYF. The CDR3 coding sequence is TGTGCCAGCTCACTCATTGGGGGCACTGGAAACACCATATATTTT.

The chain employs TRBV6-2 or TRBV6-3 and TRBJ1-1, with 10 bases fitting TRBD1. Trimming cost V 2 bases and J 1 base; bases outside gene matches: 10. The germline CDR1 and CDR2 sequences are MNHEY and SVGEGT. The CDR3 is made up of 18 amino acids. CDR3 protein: CASSYPGQGTFWNTEAFF. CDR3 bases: TGTGCCAGCAGTTACCCGGGACAGGGGACATTCTGGAACACTGAAGCTTTCTTT.

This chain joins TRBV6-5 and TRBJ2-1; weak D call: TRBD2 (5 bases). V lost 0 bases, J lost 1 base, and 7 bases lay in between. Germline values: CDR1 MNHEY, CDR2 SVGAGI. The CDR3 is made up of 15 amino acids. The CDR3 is CASSYSRGSYNEQFF. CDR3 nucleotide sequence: TGTGCCAGCAGTTACTCCCGCGGGTCCTACAATGAGCAGTTCTTC.

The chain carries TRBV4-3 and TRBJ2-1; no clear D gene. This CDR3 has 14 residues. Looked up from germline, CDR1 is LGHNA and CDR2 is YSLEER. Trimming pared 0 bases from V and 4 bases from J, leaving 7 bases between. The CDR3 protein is CASSQEYYYNEQFF. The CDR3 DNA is TGCGCCAGCAGCCAAGAATACTATTACAATGAGCAGTTCTTC.

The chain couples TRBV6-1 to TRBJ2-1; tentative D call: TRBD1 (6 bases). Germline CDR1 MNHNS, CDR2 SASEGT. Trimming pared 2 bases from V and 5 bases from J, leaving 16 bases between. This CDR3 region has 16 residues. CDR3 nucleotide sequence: TGTGCCAGCAGTGAATTACACAGGGATGCTCACAATGAGCAGTTCTTC. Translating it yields CASSELHRDAHNEQFF.

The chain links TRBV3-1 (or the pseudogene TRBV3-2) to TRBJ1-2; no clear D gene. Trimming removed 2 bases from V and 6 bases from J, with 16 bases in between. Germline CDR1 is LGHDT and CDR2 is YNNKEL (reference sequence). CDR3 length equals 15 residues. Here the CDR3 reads CASSQRRSGRDGYTF. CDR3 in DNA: TGTGCCAGCAGCCAAAGGAGGTCGGGGAGGGATGGCTACACCTTC.

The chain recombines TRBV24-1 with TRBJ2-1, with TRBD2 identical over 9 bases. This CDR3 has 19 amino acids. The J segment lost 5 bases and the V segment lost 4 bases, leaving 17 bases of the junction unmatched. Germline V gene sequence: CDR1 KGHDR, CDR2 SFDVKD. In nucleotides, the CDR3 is TGTGCCACCAGTGAAACACCCCCGGGTGGTAGCGGGAGCGACAATGAGCAGTTCTTC. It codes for CATSETPPGGSGSDNEQFF.